Each of the 23 T cell receptor beta chains below was sequenced from the same sample in a study of tumor-infiltrating lymphocytes in primary liver carcinoma. Unsorted whole blood yielded the blood RNA, and germline DNA was also extracted. cDNA specific to TCR beta was made from 450 to 650 ng of total RNA, with a constant-region primer employed for priming. Slightly modified ARM-PCR with three nested multiplex PCR rounds yielded TCR beta libraries. With TRBV1-TRBV30 forward primers and a C-beta reverse primer, the first two PCR rounds were run for roughly 10 cycles each. TCRdb re-derived calls from the multiplex PCR reads in MiXCR, one entry per CDR3 protein. This table has some 180,000 distinct CDR3 sequences, roughly three fifths appearing once. The material sequenced was peripheral blood. The receptors shown here come from a man aged 35-49 years with primary liver carcinoma and hepatitis B virus infection.

This chain connects TRBV6-5 to TRBJ1-6, with D unresolved. Germline lookup yields CDR1 MNHEY and CDR2 SVGAGI. Trimming cost V 7 bases and J 0 bases, with 19 bases left between them. The CDR3 contains 18 residues. The CDR3 sequence is CASKGLVDGGSYNSPLHF. CDR3 bases: TGTGCCAGCAAGGGCTTGGTAGACGGCGGCTCCTATAATTCACCCCTCCACTTT.

The V and J genes are TRBV6-1 and TRBJ2-6, with D uncertain. V was cut by 11 bases and J by 2 bases, with 13 bases left in between. The CDR3 totals 14 residues. Germline CDR1 MNHNS, CDR2 SASEGT. The CDR3 spells CACLDRTGANVLTF. In nucleotides, the CDR3 is TGTGCCTGCCTGGACCGGACTGGGGCCAACGTCCTGACTTTC.

The CDR3 DNA reads as TGTGCCAGCAGTTACGGGGAGGGGGATGGCTACTACGAGCAGTACTTC. Protein: CASSYGEGDGYYEQYF. The chain joins TRBV6-5 to TRBJ2-7, with D perhaps TRBD2 (7 bases). The germline gives CDR1 MNHEY, CDR2 SVGAGI. The CDR3 sequence is 16 residues long. V lost 2 bases, J lost 3 bases, and 17 bases lay in between.

This clonotype was observed at least ten times. The V gene is TRBV11-2, the J gene TRBJ2-2; a weak D match, TRBD2 (6 bases). V gave up 1 base and J gave up 3 bases, with 18 bases separating them. The germline V gene encodes CDR1 SGHAT and CDR2 FQNNGV. The CDR3 spans 18 residues. The CDR3 here is CASSLADFGRDDTGELFF. Written as DNA, the CDR3 is TGTGCCAGCAGCTTAGCTGATTTTGGGCGGGACGACACCGGGGAGCTGTTTTTT.

This clonotype was counted many times. The chain combines TRBV6-5 with TRBJ2-5; D remains unclear. The CDR3 is made up of 16 amino acids. Trimming took off 0 bases at V and 1 base at J, with 12 bases between the two ends. In germline, CDR1 is MNHEY, CDR2 SVGAGI. The CDR3 spells CASSYSGQRVQETQYF. Written as DNA, the CDR3 is TGTGCCAGCAGTTACTCGGGTCAAAGGGTCCAAGAGACCCAGTACTTC.

This clonotype was recorded a few times. The chain links TRBV4-1 to TRBJ1-4, with D possibly TRBD1 on 5 matching bases. Germline assignment: CDR1 MGHRA and CDR2 YSYEKL. The germline V and J ends were trimmed by 0 bases and 4 bases, with 12 bases remaining between them. The CDR3 loop spans 16 amino acids. The CDR3 bases are TGCGCCAGCAGCCAAGACCGACGGGGGGATAATGAAAAACTGTTTTTT. It is translated as CASSQDRRGDNEKLFF.

This clonotype was counted a few times. V usage is TRBV4-1 and J usage is TRBJ2-7, with D perhaps matching TRBD2 (6 bases). The CDR3 runs to 17 residues. V was shortened by 0 bases and J by 4 bases, with 19 bases between the two germline ends. Germline lookup yields CDR1 MGHRA and CDR2 YSYEKL. The CDR3 spells CASSQDPKEPDYYEQYF. The CDR3 DNA is TGCGCCAGCAGCCAAGATCCGAAGGAGCCGGACTATTACGAGCAGTACTTC.

The J gene is TRBJ2-7, the V gene TRBV7-6; D perhaps matches TRBD1 (5 bases). Germline V gene sequence: CDR1 SGHVS, CDR2 FNYEAQ. The CDR3 spans 14 residues. V was pared by 5 bases and J by 0 bases, with 11 bases between. The chain's CDR3 is CASSPDIYSYEQYF. The CDR3 nucleotides are TGTGCCAGCAGCCCGGACATTTACTCCTACGAGCAGTACTTC.

As for this clonotype: A much larger clone lies a single base off, so this may be a read error. The genes are TRBV29-1 and TRBJ1-3; no definite D call. V was trimmed by 5 bases and J by 4 bases, leaving 12 bases between them. In germline, CDR1 is SQVTM, CDR2 ANQGSEA. The CDR3 runs to 13 residues. CDR3 nucleotides: TGCAGCGTTAACTCGGTCGGCGGAAACACCATATATTTT. Its protein is CSVNSVGGNTIYF.

This clonotype turned up a few times. The CDR3 sequence is CASSQEPGAETQYF. In DNA form, the CDR3 reads TGCGCCAGCAGCCAAGAGCCAGGGGCAGAGACCCAGTACTTC. This rearrangement joins TRBV4-1 to TRBJ2-5; a weak D match, TRBD1 (6 bases). The CDR3 has 14 residues. Trimming cost V 0 bases and J 4 bases, with 9 bases left between them. Per germline, CDR1 MGHRA and CDR2 YSYEKL.

Notes on this clonotype: An end of the junction does not agree with germline; a read error may underlie this. The V and J genes are TRBV5-4 and TRBJ2-7; no firm D call. Germline V gene sequence: CDR1 SGHNT, CDR2 YYREEE (reference sequence). CDR3 length: 13 amino acids. The CDR3 bases are TGTGCCAGCAGCCGGCTGCTACGTGACGAGGAGTACTTC. Its translation: CASSRLLRDEEYF.

The chain couples TRBV6-6 to TRBJ2-2, with D perhaps TRBD1 (5 bases). The length of the CDR3 is 14 residues. The germline V gene encodes CDR1 MNHNY and CDR2 SVGAGI (reference sequence). V was shortened by 6 bases and J by 1 base, with 9 bases between the two germline ends. CDR3 coding DNA: TGTGCCAGCAGAAAAGGACAGAACACCGGGGAGCTGTTTTTT. It encodes CASRKGQNTGELFF.

For this clonotype: An end of the junction does not agree with germline; a read error may underlie this. The chain links TRBV11-2 to TRBJ2-1; D is unresolved. The CDR3 is 15 amino acids. Germline CDR1 reads SGHAT; CDR2 reads FQNNGV. The chain's CDR3 is CPCSFATLLNNEQLF. In nucleotides, the CDR3 is TGTCCCTGCAGCTTTGCTACCTTACTGAACAATGAGCAGCTCTTC.

This chain joins TRBV10-3 and TRBJ1-1; tentative D call: TRBD1 (6 bases). This CDR3 is 16 amino acids long. V was trimmed by 4 bases and J by 5 bases, leaving 20 bases between them. The germline CDR1 and CDR2 sequences are ENHRY and SYGVKD. The CDR3 loop reads CAISAAAGGAVTEAFF. In nucleotides, the CDR3 is TGTGCCATCAGTGCAGCGGCCGGGGGGGCGGTTACTGAAGCTTTCTTT.

The chain has TRBV4-1 and TRBJ1-6; D is undetermined. This CDR3 spans 15 amino acids. The germline gives CDR1 MGHRA, CDR2 YSYEKL. V lost 6 bases, J lost 7 bases, and 16 bases lay in between. CDR3 loop: CASSYLTRANSPLHF. DNA for the CDR3: TGCGCCAGCAGTTATCTGACACGGGCCAATTCACCCCTCCACTTT.

The chain has TRBV6-5 and TRBJ2-7; D not resolved. The CDR3 runs 11 residues. The germline V and J ends were trimmed by 2 bases and 11 bases, with 10 bases remaining between them. Germline CDR1 MNHEY, CDR2 SVGAGI. The CDR3 loop reads CASSYGSEKYF. The CDR3 DNA follows: TGTGCCAGCAGTTACGGGTCAGAAAAGTACTTC.

A remark on this clonotype: Because it lacks the conserved phenylalanine or tryptophan at the end, this CDR3 is likely a read error. The chain is built from TRBV28 and TRBJ2-4; D gene uncertain. Trimming left V 7 bases short and J 8 bases short, with 15 bases between. There are 13 residues in the CDR3. Per the germline V gene, CDR1 is MDHEN and CDR2 is SYDVKM. The CDR3 region is CASTAIDNDIQYI. The CDR3 bases are TGTGCCAGCACCGCGATAGATAATGACATTCAGTACATC.

The rearrangement links TRBV10-3 to TRBJ2-1; 11 bases are shared with TRBD2. The V gene's germline CDR1 is ENHRY and CDR2 SYGVKD. This CDR3 is 15 amino acids long. V lost 0 bases, J lost 8 bases, and 3 bases stayed unmatched. The CDR3 sequence is CAISESGLADDEQFF. The CDR3 DNA is TGTGCCATCAGTGAGTCGGGACTAGCGGATGATGAGCAGTTCTTC.

In the case of this clonotype: A junction end diverges from the germline sequence, so it may reflect a read error. CDR3: CVSSFGASSGNTIYF. DNA for the CDR3: TGTGTCAGCAGTTTCGGGGCCAGCTCTGGAAACACCATATATTTT. The V and J genes are TRBV6-5 and TRBJ1-3; TRBD1 is a possible D gene (5 bases). Germline V CDR1 and CDR2: MNHEY, SVGAGI. The CDR3 length is 15 residues.

The chain couples TRBV4-1 to TRBJ2-7; TRBD1 agrees at 9 bases. The germline CDR1 and CDR2 sequences are MGHRA and YSYEKL. The CDR3 totals 14 residues. Trimming at V came to 11 bases and at J to 5 bases, leaving 13 bases not matched to a gene. CDR3 residues: CADSQDGDRDEQYF. The DNA of the CDR3 is TGCGCCGACAGCCAAGACGGGGACAGGGACGAGCAGTACTTC.

About this clonotype itself: A much bigger clone sits one base away, suggesting this may be a read error. The chain recombines TRBV11-2 with TRBJ2-7; a possible D gene is TRBD1 (6 bases). V was pared by 2 bases and J by 4 bases, with 15 bases between. The CDR3 spans 15 residues. Germline lookup yields CDR1 SGHAT and CDR2 FQNNGV. In DNA, the CDR3 is TGTGCCAGCAGCTTAACCCTGACAGGTCCTTACGAGCAGTACTTC. This sequence encodes CASSLTLTGPYEQYF.

Regarding this clonotype: A much larger clone lies a single base off, so this may be a read error. DNA of the CDR3: TGTGTCAGCAGCGCGACCGGGACAGGGGGAAGCATTCAGTACTTC. It specifies CVSSATGTGGSIQYF. The chain joins TRBV11-2 to TRBJ2-4, with 11 bases lining up with TRBD1. The CDR3 length is 15 residues. CDR1 is SGHAT, CDR2 FQNNGV, per germline.

This clonotype has a handful of counts. CDR3 sequence: CSVDSSGGREETQYF. The CDR3 bases are TGCAGCGTTGATAGTTCCGGGGGGCGGGAAGAGACCCAGTACTTC. J is TRBJ2-5 and V is TRBV29-1, with D possibly matching TRBD2 (7 bases). The V end was cut by 3 bases, the J end by 3 bases, with 17 bases between. This CDR3 comprises 15 residues. CDR1 and CDR2 (germline): SQVTM, ANQGSEA. Variable domain in full (rest from reference TRBV29-1 and TRBJ2-5): SAVISQKPSRDICQRGTSLTIQCQVDSQVTMMFWYRQQPGQSLTLIATANQGSEATYESGFVIDKFPISRPNLTFSTLTVSNMSPEDSSIYLCSVDSSGGREETQYFGPGTRLLVL.